The present T cell receptor beta chain was sequenced within a study of T cell responses to AZD1222 COVID-19 vaccine. The study's findings and limits: Targets within unmutated variant regions were reportedly found for nearly half of spike-specific TCRs. Only after the peak T cell response were repertoires sampled. Donors skewed white British and female; clonal diversity was possibly underestimated.

Worth noting for this clone: Its antigen remains unknown.

The CDR3 has 18 residues. TCRdb's table, derived via immunoSEQ multiplex PCR, lists solely in-frame clones and lacks some. The sample includes under 150,000 clones, about 90% seen only once; the top ten take more than 7.5%. Here the sequenced sample was peripheral blood, taken on day 0 of AZD1222 vaccination. The clonotype comes from an adult in good health. V usage is TRBV21-1 and J usage is TRBJ1-3; the D call of TRBD1 is as the table states it, not checked on the DNA. TRBV21-1 is assigned pseudogene status. The CDR3 sequence is CASSKGRTVTRGGNTIYF. Here the CDR3 DNA reads TGTGCCAGCAGCAAAGGTCGGACAGTTACTAGAGGTGGAAACACCATATATTTT.